This T cell receptor beta chain originates from a study of glioma-infiltrating T cells after dendritic cell vaccination. V lost 3 bases, J lost 3 bases, and 4 bases stayed unmatched. Germline values: CDR1 SEHNR, CDR2 FQNEAQ (reference sequence). The CDR3 is 15 residues long. Generated by immunoSEQ multiplex PCR, the TCRdb table keeps only in-frame clones and is missing some. The sample yields some 10,000 clones, roughly 86% seen once. This sample's time point: after dendritic cell vaccination, including at tumor progression/relapse. This material consisted of blood, taken after dendritic cell vaccination. The chain is built from TRBV7-9 and TRBJ2-7; 11 nucleotides agree with TRBD1. This TCR derives from a human donor with glioblastoma. The CDR3 spells CASSFKGQGDYEQYF. The CDR3 nucleotides are TGTGCCAGCAGCTTTAAGGGACAGGGGGACTACGAGCAGTACTTC.